This T cell receptor beta chain was documented in a study of shared clonotypes between healthy human individuals. TCRdb keeps only in-frame clones here, not all; method: immunoSEQ multiplex PCR. The sample has under 1 million clones, approximately 97% seen once. Germline V gene sequence: CDR1 LNHDA, CDR2 SQIVND (reference sequence). The ends were cut back, 7 bases at V and 4 bases at J, with 7 bases in the middle. CDR3 length: 11 residues. CD45RO-negative, CCR7-positively selected cells formed the naive CD8 fraction, excluding terminally differentiated effector memory CD45RA+ cells. The sample taken for sequencing was naive CD8+ T cells sorted from blood. This clonotype was sampled from a man aged 30 to 45 in good health. The J gene is TRBJ1-1, the V gene TRBV19; D gene ambiguous. CDR3 DNA: TGTGCCAGTAATTCGTTCACTGAAGCTTTCTTT. The encoded protein is CASNSFTEAFF.